Listed here are 22 T cell receptor beta chains from one sample, sequenced in a study of cytomegalovirus exposure and HLA in healthy donors (dated by TCRdb to about 2017). Libraries were made using the immunoSEQ multiplex PCR assay. The multiplex PCR relied on a mix of 60 forward primers for TCR Vbeta segments and 13 reverse primers for TCR Jbeta segments. Held by TCRdb, this immuneACCESS table contains in-frame sequences only and omits some clones. Under half of the omission traces to an unresolved V gene where checked; the cause of the rest is unknown. The sample has around 130,000 clones on record, 70% to 80% of them singletons. The ten top clones hold roughly 1.2% of the sample. Specimen: PBMCs. These receptor sequences come from a man aged 45-65 years in good health and CMV-seronegative.

With respect to this clone: This may come from a read error, since a much larger clone is one base off. The rearrangement uses TRBV7-9 and TRBJ2-5, with 7 bases fitting TRBD1. With the DNA end fitting TRBJ2-7 better, the J assignment may be wrong. Germline V gives CDR1 SEHNR, CDR2 FQNEAQ (reference sequence). CDR3 length equals 16 residues. The CDR3 sequence is CASSPSFRDSPYEQYF. CDR3 sequence (DNA): TGTGCCAGCAGCCCTTCATTCCGGGACAGTCCCTACGAGCAGTACTTC.

This sequence joins TRBV28 and TRBJ1-1, with 7 nucleotides matching TRBD1. CDR1 and CDR2 (germline): MDHEN, SYDVKM. The CDR3 extends over 13 amino acids. V trimming: 3 bases; J trimming: 11 bases; junction bases outside the gene matches: 9. CDR3 residues: CASSFSTGLRAFF. The CDR3 DNA reads as TGTGCCAGCAGTTTTTCGACAGGGTTGAGGGCTTTCTTT.

Only one count was recorded for this clone. The J gene is TRBJ2-1, the V gene TRBV4-2; possibly TRBD2 for D (6 bases). Germline values: CDR1 LGHNA, CDR2 YNFKEQ. Trimming cost V 1 base and J 0 bases, with 16 bases left between them. This CDR3 has 18 amino acids. Written as DNA, the CDR3 is TGTGCCAGCAGCCAAGGGACGCGACACGGGAGCTCCTACAATGAGCAGTTCTTC. Its protein product is CASSQGTRHGSSYNEQFF.

CDR3 nucleotides: TGTGCCAGCAGCCTTACTTCACCCTTGGAGACCCAGTACTTC. Its protein product is CASSLTSPLETQYF. The gene calls are TRBV7-8 and TRBJ2-5; D is unclear. The CDR3 extends over 14 amino acids. CDR1 and CDR2 (germline): SGHVS, FQNEAQ. Trimming removed 5 bases from V and 5 bases from J, with 15 bases in between.

This chain uses TRBV5-4 with TRBJ1-4; possible D gene TRBD1, 5 bases. Trimming removed 4 bases from V and 7 bases from J, with 8 bases in between. The V gene's germline CDR1 is SGHNT and CDR2 YYREEE (reference sequence). This CDR3 has 12 residues. The CDR3 DNA follows: TGTGCCAGCAGCGGGGGGGGTGAAAAACTGTTTTTT. This sequence encodes CASSGGGEKLFF.

For the CDR3, the DNA is TGCAGCGTCTCACAGGGGCCTCCCTCTGGGGCCAACGTCCTGACTTTC. Its protein is CSVSQGPPSGANVLTF. This chain connects TRBV29-1 to TRBJ2-6; 7 bases are shared with TRBD1. Germline V gene sequence: CDR1 SQVTM, CDR2 ANQGSEA. Unmatched junction bases numbered 8, after V lost 6 bases and J lost 0 bases. This CDR3 has 16 residues.

This sequence joins TRBV4-1 and TRBJ2-2; tentative D call: TRBD2 (6 bases). CDR1 is MGHRA, CDR2 YSYEKL, per germline. The CDR3 contains 17 residues. Trimming took 0 bases from V and 4 from J, leaving 15 bases between them. This chain's CDR3 is CASSQEPLTSITGELFF. Here the CDR3 DNA reads TGCGCCAGCAGCCAAGAGCCCCTGACTAGTATCACCGGGGAGCTGTTTTTT.

The chain combines TRBV30 with TRBJ1-2; TRBD1 might be the D (6 bases). Germline CDR1 is GTSNPN and CDR2 is SVGIG (reference sequence). CDR3 length equals 13 residues. V was shortened by 3 bases and J by 3 bases, with 11 bases between the two germline ends. CDR3 protein: CAWRDSSDYGYTF. Here the CDR3 DNA reads TGTGCCTGGAGGGACAGTAGCGACTATGGCTACACCTTC.

The V gene is TRBV18, the J gene TRBJ1-2; D not resolved. From germline, CDR1 is KGHSH and CDR2 LQKENI. Trimming cost V 4 bases and J 8 bases, with 14 bases left between them. The CDR3 has 13 amino acids. Written as DNA, the CDR3 is TGTGCCAGCTCACAAGCCGGGGATAGGGGCTACACCTTC. Its protein is CASSQAGDRGYTF.

The chain combines TRBV9 with TRBJ2-3; D uncertain. With 0 bases removed from V and 0 bases from J, the gap between germline ends came to 11 bases. Germline V gives CDR1 SGDLS, CDR2 YYNGEE. The CDR3 totals 16 residues. CDR3 coding DNA: TGTGCCAGCAGCGTAGGCGGAACCTTTAGCACAGATACGCAGTATTTT. This encodes CASSVGGTFSTDTQYF.

The chain carries TRBV5-1 and TRBJ2-4; a possible D gene is TRBD2 (6 bases). The CDR3 loop spans 13 amino acids. Trimming took 6 bases from V and 7 from J, leaving 14 bases between them. Germline CDR1 reads SGHRS; CDR2 reads YFSETQ. This CDR3 is CASMGGGGNIQYF. In DNA form, the CDR3 reads TGCGCCAGCATGGGGGGAGGCGGGAACATTCAGTACTTC.

The chain has TRBV15 and TRBJ2-7; D remains unclear. Germline CDR1 is LNHNV and CDR2 is YYDKDF (reference sequence). Trimming removed 6 bases at V and 6 bases at J, with 12 bases between. CDR3 length equals 12 residues. The CDR3 here is CATRSPPGEQYF. The CDR3 DNA is TGTGCCACCAGGTCCCCTCCGGGCGAGCAGTACTTC. Drawing the rest from reference TRBV15 and TRBJ2-7, the complete variable domain is DAMVIQNPRYQVTQFGKPVTLSCSQTLNHNVMYWYQQKSSQAPKLLFHYYDKDFNNEADTPDNFQSRRPNTSFCFLDIRSPGLGDTAMYLCATRSPPGEQYFGPGTRLTVT.

The rearrangement joins TRBV19 to TRBJ1-1; D call uncertain. Trimming took 1 base from V and 6 from J, leaving 12 bases between them. Germline CDR1 LNHDA, CDR2 SQIVND (reference sequence). This CDR3 region has 14 residues. The CDR3 nucleotides are TGTGCCAGTAGTATAGCCCCCCTCCCCGCTGAAGCTTTCTTT. Amino acid sequence: CASSIAPLPAEAFF.

The table lists this clone with a few counts. The chain is built from TRBV29-1 and TRBJ2-5; perhaps TRBD1 as D (6 bases). The V end was cut by 6 bases, the J end by 5 bases, with 10 bases between. This CDR3 has 11 residues. Germline CDR1 and CDR2: SQVTM and ANQGSEA. The CDR3, as DNA: TGCAGCGTACAGGGTATTGAGACCCAGTACTTC. Residues: CSVQGIETQYF.

The chain uses TRBV7-2 and TRBJ2-4; TRBD2 is a possible D gene (5 bases). Per germline, CDR1 SGHTA and CDR2 FQGNSA. This CDR3 region has 16 residues. V dropped 5 bases and J dropped 0 bases, with 14 bases sitting between them. The CDR3 nucleotides are TGTGCCAGCAGCCCAGGAGAGGGCCTAGCCAAAAACATTCAGTACTTC. As protein: CASSPGEGLAKNIQYF.

The chain uses TRBV9 and TRBJ2-7; 11 nucleotides agree with TRBD2. The J segment lost 5 bases and the V segment lost 2 bases, leaving 6 bases of the junction unmatched. Germline CDR1 SGDLS, CDR2 YYNGEE. The CDR3 extends over 15 amino acids. The CDR3 spells CASSVTSGKYNEQYF. Here the CDR3 DNA reads TGTGCCAGCAGCGTGACTAGCGGGAAGTACAACGAGCAGTACTTC.

Note on this clone: The junction does not match germline at one end; this may be a read error. This sequence joins TRBV6-1 and TRBJ1-3, with D unresolved. The germline gives CDR1 MNHNS, CDR2 SASEGT. The CDR3 runs 15 residues. Here the CDR3 reads CASSEGLGGGNTIYF. The CDR3 nucleotides read TGTGCCAGCAGCGAAGGATTGGGAGGCGGAAACACCATATATTTT.

The chain combines TRBV5-8 with TRBJ1-4; D possibly corresponds to TRBD1 (5 bases). Per the germline V gene, CDR1 is SGHTS and CDR2 is YDEGEE. The CDR3 covers 16 residues. V dropped 4 bases and J dropped 4 bases, with 17 bases sitting between them. The CDR3 region is CASSARPGLYNEKLFF. CDR3 sequence (DNA): TGTGCCAGCAGCGCTCGACCGGGACTCTATAATGAAAAACTGTTTTTT. Full variable domain (missing parts from reference TRBV5-8 and TRBJ1-4): EAGVTQSPTHLIKTRGQQATLRCSPISGHTSVYWYQQALGLGLQFLLWYDEGEERNRGNFPPRFSGRQFPNYSSELNVNALELEDSALYLCASSARPGLYNEKLFFGSGTQLSVL.

This clone was detected a few times. The V call is TRBV5-1, the J call TRBJ2-7; 9 bases fit TRBD2. Germline V CDR1 and CDR2: SGHRS, YFSETQ. Trimming took 0 bases from V and 5 from J; bases not matched to a gene: 9. The CDR3 extends over 16 amino acids. The CDR3 DNA sequence: TGCGCCAGCAGCTTGGCCGGGCTAGCGGGACGAAACGAGCAGTACTTC. This sequence encodes CASSLAGLAGRNEQYF.

The rearrangement uses TRBV19 and TRBJ2-1; TRBD1 agrees at 7 bases. Germline assignment: CDR1 LNHDA and CDR2 SQIVND (reference sequence). J was trimmed by 3 bases and V by 6 bases; bases with no gene match: 2. The CDR3 is made up of 13 amino acids. The CDR3 loop is CASRQGSYNEQFF. In nucleotides, the CDR3 is TGTGCCAGTAGACAGGGGAGCTACAATGAGCAGTTCTTC.

This sequence joins TRBV28 and TRBJ2-7, with 9 bases aligning to TRBD2. Germline V gene sequence: CDR1 MDHEN, CDR2 SYDVKM. CDR3 size: 15 residues. V lost 4 bases, J lost 4 bases, and 8 bases stayed unmatched. The DNA of the CDR3 is TGTGCCAGCAGTTCCCCGGGACTAGCAATATACGAGCAGTACTTC. This translates into CASSSPGLAIYEQYF. Complete variable domain (other parts from reference TRBV28 and TRBJ2-7): DVKVTQSSRYLVKRTGEKVFLECVQDMDHENMFWYRQDPGLGLRLIYFSYDVKMKEKGDIPEGYSVSREKKERFSLILESASTNQTSMYLCASSSPGLAIYEQYFGPGTRLTVT.

The chain combines TRBV28 with TRBJ1-1, with a possible D match to TRBD1 (6 bases). Germline V CDR1 and CDR2: MDHEN, SYDVKM. Between the trimmed V and J ends, which lost 6 bases and 0 bases, there was a span of 11 bases. The CDR3 contains 14 residues. Here the CDR3 reads CASRMDSVNTEAFF. In DNA form, the CDR3 reads TGTGCCAGCAGAATGGACAGCGTGAACACTGAAGCTTTCTTT.